The rows below give T cell receptor beta chains drawn from one sample of a study of cytomegalovirus exposure and HLA in healthy donors. The assay was immunoSEQ multiplex PCR, and TCRdb's table has in-frame clones only and misses some. This table holds 170,000 or so clones, around 83% found once. Sequencing was carried out using PBMCs. These receptor sequences come from a middle-aged man in good health and CMV-seronegative. Both conserved end residues are part of each CDR3. Each record gives: D gene, J gene, clone size, CDR3 length, V gene, CDR3 protein, CDR3 DNA. The D gene is left open where the match is weak. Clone size appears in some rows only: once, few, many, or a class for an expanded clone.

TRBD1 | TRBJ1-2 | - | 15 | TRBV7-2 | CASSFSGTVNYGYTF | TGTGCCAGCAGCTTTTCCGGGACAGTTAACTATGGCTACACCTTC
- | TRBJ2-5 | - | 11 | TRBV6-6 | CASTSRETQYF | TGTGCCAGCACTAGCCGGGAGACCCAGTACTTC
- | TRBJ2-7 | - | 13 | TRBV7-9 | CASSLDRNSEQYF | TGTGCCAGCAGTCTAGACAGGAACTCCGAGCAGTACTTC
TRBD1 | TRBJ2-2 | once | 17 | TRBV30 | CAWSNGLDRVINGELFF | TGTGCCTGGAGTAATGGCCTTGACAGGGTAATTAACGGGGAGCTGTTTTTT
TRBD1 | TRBJ1-2 | - | 14 | TRBV5-1 | CASSLGRGDYGYTF | TGCGCCAGCAGCTTGGGCAGGGGGGACTATGGCTACACCTTC
- | TRBJ1-5 | few | 14 | TRBV4-3 | CASSQDAGYQPQHF | TGCGCCAGCAGCCAAGATGCGGGTTATCAGCCCCAGCATTTT
- | TRBJ1-5 | - | 16 | TRBV4-2 | CASSQEVGQGDQPQHF | TGTGCCAGCAGCCAAGAAGTGGGCCAGGGTGATCAGCCCCAGCATTTT
TRBD1 | TRBJ2-7 | - | 13 | TRBV14 | CASSQDRDYEQYF | TGTGCCAGCAGCCAGGACAGGGACTACGAGCAGTACTTC
- | TRBJ1-3 | - | 11 | TRBV20-1 | CSALSGNTIYF | TGCAGTGCTCTTAGTGGAAACACCATATATTTT
TRBD1 | TRBJ1-3 | few | 15 | TRBV4-2 | CASSLGQGSGNTIYF | TGTGCCAGCAGCCTCGGACAGGGCTCTGGAAACACCATATATTTT
- | TRBJ2-3 | - | 13 | TRBV18 | CASSPSAGDTQYF | TGTGCCAGCTCACCCTCAGCGGGAGATACGCAGTATTTT
- | TRBJ2-3 | - | 15 | TRBV2 | CASSESGRVPDTQYF | TGTGCCAGCAGTGAAAGTGGCAGGGTACCCGATACGCAGTATTTT
TRBD1 | TRBJ1-4 | - | 15 | TRBV18 | CASSLGTGETRKLFF | TGTGCCAGCTCACTCGGGACAGGGGAAACGCGAAAACTGTTTTTT
- | TRBJ1-4 | - | 14 | TRBV30 | CAWSVSSNNEKLFF | TGTGCCTGGAGTGTGAGTTCGAATAATGAAAAACTGTTTTTT
TRBD1 | TRBJ2-7 | - | 15 | TRBV6-5 | CASRPYTRGPNEQYF | TGTGCCAGCAGGCCTTACACCAGGGGGCCGAACGAGCAGTACTTC
- | TRBJ2-7 | - | 15 | TRBV4-2 | CASSPPGNRGGEQYF | TGTGCCAGCAGCCCCCCGGGGAACAGGGGGGGCGAGCAGTACTTC
TRBD2 | TRBJ2-5 | few | 14 | TRBV29-1 | CSVDLGTGGMTQYF | TGCAGCGTTGATCTGGGGACGGGAGGGATGACCCAGTACTTC
TRBD1 | TRBJ1-2 | - | 13 | TRBV5-1 | CASSRGQGGGYTF | TGCGCCAGCAGCAGGGGACAGGGTGGTGGCTACACCTTC
- | TRBJ2-7 | - | 14 | TRBV5-1 | CASSLGQGQYEQYF | TGCGCCAGCAGCTTGGGGCAGGGGCAATACGAGCAGTACTTC
- | TRBJ1-2 | - | 16 | TRBV18 | CASSPPNQVRNYGYTF | TGTGCCAGCTCACCACCGAATCAGGTTCGGAACTATGGCTACACCTTC
TRBD2 | TRBJ2-7 | - | 14 | TRBV5-1 | CASLPVAGSYEQYF | TGCGCCAGCCTTCCTGTAGCGGGGTCCTACGAGCAGTACTTC
TRBD1 | TRBJ1-1 | few | 14 | TRBV19 | CASRPGGLNTEAFF | TGTGCCAGTAGACCAGGGGGGCTGAACACTGAAGCTTTCTTT
- | TRBJ2-1 | - | 13 | TRBV7-7 | CASSPGTYNEQFF | TGTGCTAGCAGCCCTGGGACTTACAATGAGCAGTTCTTC
TRBD2 | TRBJ2-7 | - | 16 | TRBV10-3 | CAISLATSGGKGEQYF | TGTGCCATCAGCTTAGCGACTAGCGGGGGCAAGGGAGAGCAGTACTTC
TRBD1 | TRBJ2-5 | - | 13 | TRBV28 | CASQQGRQETQYF | TGTGCCTCACAACAGGGGAGACAAGAGACCCAGTACTTC
TRBD1 | TRBJ2-7 | - | 14 | TRBV29-1 | CSVGPGQGAHEQYF | TGCAGCGTGGGACCGGGACAGGGGGCACACGAGCAGTACTTC
- | TRBJ2-1 | - | 15 | TRBV6-1 | CASSDYHSSYNEQFF | TGTGCCAGCAGTGATTATCACAGCTCCTACAATGAGCAGTTCTTC
- | TRBJ1-2 | - | 12 | TRBV7-9 | CASVPSDYGYTF | TGTGCTTCCGTACCGAGCGACTATGGCTACACCTTC
- | TRBJ2-5 | - | 13 | TRBV6-6 | CASSFRYQETQYF | TGTGCCAGCAGTTTCAGGTACCAAGAGACCCAGTACTTC
TRBD1 | TRBJ2-7 | - | 15 | TRBV7-2 | CASSKGQISSYEQYF | TGTGCCAGCAGCAAGGGACAGATTAGCTCCTACGAGCAGTACTTC
- | TRBJ1-2 | - | 16 | TRBV7-2 | CASRQNSGRTNYGYTF | TGTGCCAGCAGACAAAACTCCGGCAGGACTAACTATGGCTACACCTTC
- | TRBJ2-2 | - | 15 | TRBV5-1 | CASSPVSLPAGELFF | TGCGCCAGCAGCCCCGTTAGTTTACCCGCCGGGGAGCTGTTTTTT
- | TRBJ1-5 | - | 17 | TRBV29-1 | CSVEERNGDPRAQPQHF | TGCAGCGTTGAAGAGCGGAACGGAGACCCCCGTGCTCAGCCCCAGCATTTT
TRBD1 | TRBJ1-1 | few | 14 | TRBV6-5 | CASRAGTGVTEAFF | TGTGCCAGCAGAGCCGGGACAGGGGTCACTGAAGCTTTCTTT
TRBD1 | TRBJ2-1 | - | 16 | TRBV15 | CATSVSGTGALNEQFF | TGTGCCACCAGCGTTTCCGGGACAGGTGCCCTGAATGAGCAGTTCTTC
- | TRBJ2-7 | - | 14 | TRBV28 | CASSARQAADGQYF | TGTGCCAGCAGCGCGCGGCAAGCTGCCGATGGGCAGTACTTC
- | TRBJ1-3 | - | 14 | TRBV9 | CASSASYVRDTIYF | TGTGCCAGCAGCGCATCATACGTCCGAGACACCATATATTTT
- | TRBJ2-7 | - | 17 | TRBV5-1 | CASSLMDGSGFPYEQYF | TGCGCCAGCAGCTTGATGGATGGGAGCGGGTTCCCCTACGAGCAGTACTTC
TRBD1 | TRBJ1-3 | - | 14 | TRBV28 | CASSSPGTGSTIYF | TGTGCCAGCAGTTCCCCCGGGACAGGGTCCACCATATATTTT
- | TRBJ1-5 | - | 14 | TRBV2 | CASSRDGQGGPQHF | TGTGCCAGCAGTAGGGACGGCCAAGGGGGGCCCCAGCATTTT
TRBD1 | TRBJ1-3 | - | 15 | TRBV7-9 | CASRQGQGAGNTIYF | TGTGCCAGCAGGCAGGGACAGGGGGCTGGAAACACCATATATTTT
TRBD1 | TRBJ2-7 | - | 12 | TRBV29-1 | CSVRTGGYEQYF | TGCAGCGTTAGGACAGGCGGCTACGAGCAGTACTTC
- | TRBJ2-1 | - | 20 | TRBV27 | CASSLFMPSDEPGRYNEQFF | TGTGCCAGCAGTTTATTTATGCCGAGTGACGAGCCGGGGAGGTACAATGAGCAGTTCTTC
- | TRBJ2-7 | few | 16 | TRBV6-5 | CASSYDRFMSSYEQYF | TGTGCCAGCAGTTACGACAGGTTCATGAGCTCCTACGAGCAGTACTTC
TRBD2 | TRBJ2-1 | - | 16 | TRBV4-3 | CASSPTGTSGNNEQFF | TGCGCCAGCAGCCCGACCGGGACTAGCGGCAACAATGAGCAGTTCTTC
- | TRBJ1-1 | - | 14 | TRBV6-1 | CASRLGGERTEAFF | TGTGCCAGCAGACTTGGGGGGGAGAGAACTGAAGCTTTCTTT
- | TRBJ2-5 | - | 12 | TRBV6-6 | CASSPSVETQYF | TGTGCCAGCAGCCCGTCCGTGGAGACCCAGTACTTC
- | TRBJ2-5 | - | 13 | TRBV5-1 | CASSSTGQETQYF | TGCGCCAGCAGCTCGACTGGACAAGAGACCCAGTACTTC
TRBD2 | TRBJ2-7 | few | 15 | TRBV19 | CASSLGGGTYYEQYF | TGTGCCAGTAGCCTAGGCGGGGGGACGTACTACGAGCAGTACTTC
- | TRBJ1-2 | - | 13 | TRBV19 | CASSPGQFYGYTF | TGTGCCAGTAGCCCCGGACAGTTCTATGGCTACACCTTC
TRBD1 | TRBJ2-7 | - | 16 | TRBV19 | CASSEDRRDREGGQYF | TGTGCCAGTAGTGAAGATAGGAGGGACAGGGAAGGAGGGCAGTACTTC